The rows below give T cell receptor beta chains drawn from one sample of a study of T cell repertoires in cytomegalovirus infection. MiXCR, run by TCRdb on the reads, gives a single entry per CDR3 protein. This sample yields around 800,000 distinct CDR3 sequences, of which over 25% are seen a single time; roughly an eighth belongs to the top ten. Their antigens remain unidentified. Sequenced material: cultured CD8+ T cells from PBMCs, taken from culture after CMV antigen stimulation. These receptors originate from a human donor in good health (CMV status not recorded). Some clones in this sample may be carry-over from other donors' samples. CDR3s include the opening cysteine and the closing phenylalanine or tryptophan.

CDR3	V	J	length
CASSLRHSNTEAFF	TRBV27	TRBJ1-1	14
CASSQGRTWDSGHGYTF	TRBV4-3	TRBJ1-2	17
CASSEDRHYGYTF	TRBV19	TRBJ1-2	13
CASSRNSRISSYNEQFF	TRBV5-1	TRBJ2-1	17
CASSPDLGTEAFF	TRBV7-7	TRBJ1-1	13
CASSPRVAGRRTGELFF	TRBV7-9	TRBJ2-2	17
CASTQIGISEAFF	TRBV7-9	TRBJ1-1	13
CASSLDSAEQFF	TRBV7-9	TRBJ2-1	12
CASTEERGTTEAFF	TRBV11-1	TRBJ1-1	14
CASSLVLKGPYGYTF	TRBV7-8	TRBJ1-2	15
CASSPFLGASGGATYNEQFF	TRBV12-3/TRBV12-4	TRBJ2-1	20
CATIHLTGATNTGELFF	TRBV12-3/TRBV12-4	TRBJ2-2	17
CASTPARVNQPQHF	TRBV19	TRBJ1-5	14
CASSSPIDGEKLFF	TRBV7-9	TRBJ1-4	14
CASSIGIRSAEAFF	TRBV19	TRBJ1-1	14
CASSQEMGDGNTIYF	TRBV4-2	TRBJ1-3	15
CASSTRGAGDKNIQYF	TRBV5-4	TRBJ2-4	16
CASSGYSIHNYGYTF	TRBV25-1	TRBJ1-2	15
CASSQDRSNTEAFF	TRBV4-1	TRBJ1-1	14
CATSDFSGGGSTDTQYF	TRBV24-1	TRBJ2-3	17
CASSLAWGEYNEQFF	TRBV5-5	TRBJ2-1	15
CSARGPGHGRRGAQYF	TRBV20-1	TRBJ2-5	16